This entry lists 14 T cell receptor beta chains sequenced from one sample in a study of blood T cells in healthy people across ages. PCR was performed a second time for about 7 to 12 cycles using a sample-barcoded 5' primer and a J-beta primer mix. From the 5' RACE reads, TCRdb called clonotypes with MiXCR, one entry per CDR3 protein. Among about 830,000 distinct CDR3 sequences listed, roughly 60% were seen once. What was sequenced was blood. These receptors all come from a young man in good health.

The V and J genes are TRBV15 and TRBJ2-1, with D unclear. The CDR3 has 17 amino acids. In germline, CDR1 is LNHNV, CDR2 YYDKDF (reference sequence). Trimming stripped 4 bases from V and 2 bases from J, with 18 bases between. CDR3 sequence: CATSKAPRAEPYNEQFF. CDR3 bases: TGTGCCACCAGCAAAGCCCCCCGGGCCGAACCCTACAATGAGCAGTTCTTC.

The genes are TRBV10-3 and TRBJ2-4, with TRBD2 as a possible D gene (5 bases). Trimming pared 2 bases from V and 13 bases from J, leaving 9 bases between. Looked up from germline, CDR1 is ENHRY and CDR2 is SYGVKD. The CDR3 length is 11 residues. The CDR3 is CAISEGLAQYF. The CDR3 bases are TGTGCCATCAGTGAGGGGCTAGCACAGTACTTC.

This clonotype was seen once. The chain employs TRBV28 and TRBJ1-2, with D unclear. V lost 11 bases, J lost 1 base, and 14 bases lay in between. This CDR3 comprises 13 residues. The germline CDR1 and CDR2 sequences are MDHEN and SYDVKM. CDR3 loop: CAGMTGYNYGYTF. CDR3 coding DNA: TGTGCCGGCATGACGGGGTATAACTATGGCTACACCTTC.

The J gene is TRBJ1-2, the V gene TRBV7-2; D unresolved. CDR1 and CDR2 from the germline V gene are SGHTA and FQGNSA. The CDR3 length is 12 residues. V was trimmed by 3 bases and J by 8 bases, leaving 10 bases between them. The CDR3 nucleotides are TGTGCCAGCAGCTTCGGCACGTCGGGCTACACCTTC. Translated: CASSFGTSGYTF.

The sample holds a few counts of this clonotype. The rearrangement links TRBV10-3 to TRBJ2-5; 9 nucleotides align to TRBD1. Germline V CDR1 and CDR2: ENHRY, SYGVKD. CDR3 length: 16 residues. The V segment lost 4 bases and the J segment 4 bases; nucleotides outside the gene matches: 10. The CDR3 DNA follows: TGTGCCATCAGTGGTTACCGGACAGGGGAGAGAGAGACCCAGTACTTC. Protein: CAISGYRTGERETQYF.

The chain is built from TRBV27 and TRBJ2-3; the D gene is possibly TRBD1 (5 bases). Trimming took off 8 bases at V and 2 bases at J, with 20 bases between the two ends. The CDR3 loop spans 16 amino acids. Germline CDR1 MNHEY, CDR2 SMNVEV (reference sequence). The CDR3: CASSPAGARNTDTQYF. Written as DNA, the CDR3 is TGTGCCAGCTCCCCTGCTGGGGCCCGTAACACAGATACGCAGTATTTT.

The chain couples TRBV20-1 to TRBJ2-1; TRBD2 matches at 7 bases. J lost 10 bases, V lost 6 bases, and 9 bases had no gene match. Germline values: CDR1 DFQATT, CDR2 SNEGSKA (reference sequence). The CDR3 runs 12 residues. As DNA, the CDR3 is TGCAGTGCCCCACCCTATAGCGGGGAGCAGTTCTTC. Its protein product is CSAPPYSGEQFF.

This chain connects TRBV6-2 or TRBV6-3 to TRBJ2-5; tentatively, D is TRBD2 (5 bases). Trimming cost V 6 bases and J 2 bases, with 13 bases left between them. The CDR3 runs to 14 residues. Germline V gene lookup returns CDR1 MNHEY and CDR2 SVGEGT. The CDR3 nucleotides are TGTGCCAGCAGCCGAGGACTGCAACAAGAGACCCAGTACTTC. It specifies CASSRGLQQETQYF.

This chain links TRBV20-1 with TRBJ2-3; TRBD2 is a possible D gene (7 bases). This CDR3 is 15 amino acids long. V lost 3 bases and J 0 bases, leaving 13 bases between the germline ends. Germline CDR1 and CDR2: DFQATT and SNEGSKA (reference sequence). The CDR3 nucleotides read TGCAGTGCTAGTTGGGGGGGCTTTAGCACAGATACGCAGTATTTT. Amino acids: CSASWGGFSTDTQYF.

Written as DNA, the CDR3 is TGTGCCACCAGTGCGCCAGTACCTACCTACGAGCAGTACTTC. Protein: CATSAPVPTYEQYF. The rearrangement links TRBV24-1 to TRBJ2-4; D is ambiguous. The J call may be faulty, since TRBJ2-7 better matches the DNA end. This CDR3 is 14 amino acids long. In germline, CDR1 is KGHDR, CDR2 SFDVKD.

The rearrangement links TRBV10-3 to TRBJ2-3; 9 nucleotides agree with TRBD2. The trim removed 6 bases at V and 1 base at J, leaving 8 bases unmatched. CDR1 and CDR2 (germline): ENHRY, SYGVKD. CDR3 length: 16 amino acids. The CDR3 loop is CAIRGTAGGRTDTQYF. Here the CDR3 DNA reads TGTGCCATCAGGGGGACAGCGGGGGGACGCACAGATACGCAGTATTTT.

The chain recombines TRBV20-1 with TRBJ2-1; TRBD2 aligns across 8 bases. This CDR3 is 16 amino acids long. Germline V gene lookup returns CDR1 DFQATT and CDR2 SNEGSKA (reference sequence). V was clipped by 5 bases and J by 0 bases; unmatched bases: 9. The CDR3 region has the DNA TGCAGTGCTCTTGACGGGGGGGGTGGCTCCTACAATGAGCAGTTCTTC. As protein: CSALDGGGGSYNEQFF.

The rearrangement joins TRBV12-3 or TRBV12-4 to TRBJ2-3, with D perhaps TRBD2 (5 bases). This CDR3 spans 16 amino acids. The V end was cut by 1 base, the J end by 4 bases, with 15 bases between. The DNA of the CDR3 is TGTGCCAGCAGTTTAGGCAAAACTAGGGTTCCAGATACGCAGTATTTT. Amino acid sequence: CASSLGKTRVPDTQYF.

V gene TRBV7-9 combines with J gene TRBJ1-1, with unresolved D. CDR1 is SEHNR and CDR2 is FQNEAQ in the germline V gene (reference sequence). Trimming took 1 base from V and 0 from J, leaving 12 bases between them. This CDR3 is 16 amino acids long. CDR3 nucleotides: TGTGCCAGCAGCTTAGGCTCAGTCCGATTGAACACTGAAGCTTTCTTT. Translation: CASSLGSVRLNTEAFF.